One and the same sample provided the 14 T cell receptor beta chains below, sequenced in a study of T cells after yellow fever vaccination. TCRdb fed the 5' RACE reads into MiXCR, producing one record per CDR3 protein. The sample lists around 47,000 distinct CDR3 sequences, roughly 7% occurring once. Here the sequenced sample was CD8+ T cells not binding an NS4B(214-222) dextramer, sorted from PBMCs, taken 45 days after the yellow fever booster vaccination. Receptor source: a man aged 25 to 45 who received the YFV17D yellow fever vaccine.

This clonotype was observed a handful of times. The V and J genes are TRBV27 and TRBJ2-3; TRBD2 aligns across 9 bases. V shed 6 bases, J shed 4 bases, and the junction held 8 bases outside the gene matches. CDR1 and CDR2 from the germline V gene are MNHEY and SMNVEV (reference sequence). This CDR3 is built from 15 residues. The CDR3 DNA reads as TGTGCCAGCAGCTCAATAGCGGGAGACCCAGATACGCAGTATTTT. It codes for CASSSIAGDPDTQYF.

This clonotype was seen many times. This chain uses TRBV7-8 with TRBJ2-7; 11 positions agree with TRBD2. After removal of 1 base from V and 2 bases from J, the junction contained 4 bases not matched to a gene. CDR3 length: 16 residues. CDR1 SGHVS and CDR2 FQNEAQ come from the germline V gene. The CDR3 DNA follows: TGTGCCAGCAGCTTAGACGGGACTAGCGGAACCTACGAGCAGTACTTC. Protein product: CASSLDGTSGTYEQYF. The full variable domain, rest sourced from reference TRBV7-8 and TRBJ2-7, is GAGVSQSPRYKVAKRGQDVALRCDPISGHVSLFWYQQALGQGPEFLTYFQNEAQLDKSGLPSDRFFAERPEGSVSTLKIQRTQQEDSAVYLCASSLDGTSGTYEQYFGPGTRLTVT.

CDR3 sequence (DNA): TGTGCCACCATGGACCCGAACACCGGGGAGCTGTTTTTT. This encodes CATMDPNTGELFF. The chain recombines TRBV7-2 with TRBJ2-2; D is uncertain. The CDR3 extends over 13 amino acids. CDR1 is SGHTA, CDR2 FQGNSA, per germline. V was pared by 10 bases and J by 0 bases, with 9 bases between.

Turning to this clonotype: One base away lies a much larger clone, so this may be a sequencing read error. The chain combines TRBV6-5 with TRBJ2-2; perhaps TRBD2 as D (5 bases). The CDR3 is made up of 17 amino acids. In germline, CDR1 is MNHEY, CDR2 SVGAGI. CDR3: CASNWLSETANAGELFF. In DNA, the CDR3 is TGTGCCAGCAATTGGCTTAGCGAAACTGCGAACGCCGGGGAGCTGTTTTTT.

A remark on this clonotype: Given a much more abundant clone one base away, this may be a read error. The rearrangement joins TRBV9 to TRBJ2-2, with D hard to call. This CDR3 region has 13 residues. CDR1 and CDR2 (germline): SGDLS, YYNGEE. The CDR3 region has the DNA TGTGCCAGCAGCGTAGAGAACAGCGGGGAGCTGTTTTTT. Translating it yields CASSVENSGELFF.

Concerning this clonotype itself: A much larger clonotype is one base distant, so this may be a read error. The chain couples TRBV20-1 to TRBJ2-7, with a possible D match to TRBD1 (6 bases). V was trimmed by 5 bases and J by 5 bases, leaving 13 bases between them. Germline V gene data show CDR1 as DFQATT and CDR2 as SNEGSKA (reference sequence). The CDR3 is made up of 12 amino acids. CDR3 loop: CSAGVGGNEQYF. CDR3 coding DNA: TGCAGTGCTGGAGTAGGGGGTAACGAGCAGTACTTC.

Comment on this clonotype: A clone one base away is much larger, so this may be a read error. J is TRBJ1-2 and V is TRBV11-2, with D hard to call. This CDR3 region has 13 residues. The germline V gene encodes CDR1 SGHAT and CDR2 FQNNGV. V lost 4 bases, J lost 8 bases, and 14 bases lay in between. The CDR3 DNA sequence: TGTGCCAGCAGCTGGGTGACACGGGTCGGCTACACCTTC. This gives the protein CASSWVTRVGYTF.

This clonotype came up many times. The chain couples TRBV5-5 to TRBJ2-3, with 9 nucleotides matching TRBD2. This CDR3 is 15 amino acids long. Germline values: CDR1 SGHKS, CDR2 YYEKEE (reference sequence). V lost 7 bases and J lost 4; bases outside the gene matches: 10. CDR3 nucleotide sequence: TGTGCCAGCTTACGGCGGGAGGGTCCCGCAGATACGCAGTATTTT. This translates into CASLRREGPADTQYF.

Of note for this clonotype: The junction departs from germline at one end; a sequencing error may be responsible. The genes are TRBV12-3 or TRBV12-4 and TRBJ2-1; 7 nucleotides align to TRBD2. The CDR3 is 19 residues long. CDR3: CASRLGNPDLAANHNEQFF. CDR3 in DNA: TGTGCCAGCAGATTAGGAAACCCCGATCTAGCGGCCAACCATAATGAGCAGTTCTTC.

The table lists this clonotype with many counts. The chain couples TRBV19 to TRBJ2-7, with 10 bases matching TRBD2. Germline V gene data show CDR1 as LNHDA and CDR2 as SQIVND (reference sequence). With V trimmed by 1 base and J by 4 bases, 7 bases remained unmatched. The CDR3 totals 16 residues. The DNA for the CDR3 is TGTGCCAGTAGTATAGCCCAGCGGGAGGGCCTTTACGAGCAGTACTTC. This sequence encodes CASSIAQREGLYEQYF.

Ten or more counts support this clonotype. The chain employs TRBV6-2 or TRBV6-3 and TRBJ2-6, with D hard to call. V lost 4 bases and J lost 0, with 4 bases in between. The CDR3 extends over 14 amino acids. Germline lookup yields CDR1 MNHEY and CDR2 SVGEGT. CDR3 in DNA: TGTGCCAGCAGTTTATCCTCTGGGGCCAACGTCCTGACTTTC. Its protein product is CASSLSSGANVLTF.

In this sample, this clonotype turned up many times. The V call is TRBV4-2, the J call TRBJ2-1; D might be TRBD1 (5 bases). This CDR3 is built from 17 residues. Germline V CDR1 and CDR2: LGHNA, YNFKEQ. The V end lost 4 bases, the J end lost 2 bases, and 18 bases lay between the germline ends. The CDR3 is CASSPRSVGAPYNEQFF. As DNA, the CDR3 is TGTGCCAGCAGCCCCCGCTCGGTAGGGGCCCCCTACAATGAGCAGTTCTTC.

The CDR3: CASSDWEAQYF. CDR3 coding DNA: TGTGCCAGCAGTGATTGGGAGGCCCAGTACTTC. V usage is TRBV25-1 and J usage is TRBJ2-5; D possibly corresponds to TRBD2 (6 bases). The CDR3 is 11 residues long. V lost 3 bases and J 9 bases, leaving 8 bases between the germline ends. The germline V gene encodes CDR1 MGHDK and CDR2 SYGVNS.

Many counts were recorded for this clonotype. The V gene is TRBV4-3, the J gene TRBJ2-1, with TRBD2 matching 7 bases. Germline CDR1 and CDR2: LGHNA and YSLEER. Trimming took 1 base from V and 4 from J; bases not matched to a gene: 4. The CDR3 is 15 residues long. The CDR3 region has the DNA TGCGCCAGCAGCCAAGGCGGGAGTGGGTACAATGAGCAGTTCTTC. Protein product: CASSQGGSGYNEQFF.